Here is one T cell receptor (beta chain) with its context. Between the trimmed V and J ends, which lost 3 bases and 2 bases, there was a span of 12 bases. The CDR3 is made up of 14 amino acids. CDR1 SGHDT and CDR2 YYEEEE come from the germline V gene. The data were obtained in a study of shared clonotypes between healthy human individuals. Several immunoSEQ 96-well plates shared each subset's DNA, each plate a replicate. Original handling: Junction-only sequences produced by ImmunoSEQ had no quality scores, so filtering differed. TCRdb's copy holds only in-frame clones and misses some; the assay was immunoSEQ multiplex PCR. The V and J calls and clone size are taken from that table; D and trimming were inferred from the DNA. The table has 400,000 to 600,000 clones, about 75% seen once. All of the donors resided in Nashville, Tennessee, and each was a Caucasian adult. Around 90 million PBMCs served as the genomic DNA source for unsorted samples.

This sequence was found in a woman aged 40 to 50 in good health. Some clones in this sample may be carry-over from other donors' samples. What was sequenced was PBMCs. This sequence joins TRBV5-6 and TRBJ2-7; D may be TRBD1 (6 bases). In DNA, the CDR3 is TGTGCCAGCAGCTCCTGGGACACCCCCTACGAGCAGTACTTC. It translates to CASSSWDTPYEQYF.